Listed here is a single TCR beta chain. The data belong to a study of blood T cell repertoires in COVID-19. Produced via immunoSEQ multiplex PCR; TCRdb's table is partial and in-frame only. The profile shows 330,000 or so clones, 85% to 90% of them singletons. The CDR3 runs 15 residues. From germline, CDR1 is KGHDR and CDR2 SFDVKD. V trimming: 6 bases; J trimming: 8 bases; junction bases outside the gene matches: 9. Across fewer than 25 US areas, participants ranged in age from 18 to 89 years. Cohort assignment relied on participant-reported clinical history. The sequenced sample consisted of PBMCs or T cells enriched from blood (not recorded which). This chain links TRBV24-1 with TRBJ2-1, with TRBD2 matching 10 bases. The clonotype comes from a woman aged 25 to 45 who had been exposed to COVID-19. CDR3 sequence reads: CATSRLAGVGHEQFF. The DNA for the CDR3 is TGTGCCACCAGTCGGCTAGCGGGAGTGGGTCATGAGCAGTTCTTC.